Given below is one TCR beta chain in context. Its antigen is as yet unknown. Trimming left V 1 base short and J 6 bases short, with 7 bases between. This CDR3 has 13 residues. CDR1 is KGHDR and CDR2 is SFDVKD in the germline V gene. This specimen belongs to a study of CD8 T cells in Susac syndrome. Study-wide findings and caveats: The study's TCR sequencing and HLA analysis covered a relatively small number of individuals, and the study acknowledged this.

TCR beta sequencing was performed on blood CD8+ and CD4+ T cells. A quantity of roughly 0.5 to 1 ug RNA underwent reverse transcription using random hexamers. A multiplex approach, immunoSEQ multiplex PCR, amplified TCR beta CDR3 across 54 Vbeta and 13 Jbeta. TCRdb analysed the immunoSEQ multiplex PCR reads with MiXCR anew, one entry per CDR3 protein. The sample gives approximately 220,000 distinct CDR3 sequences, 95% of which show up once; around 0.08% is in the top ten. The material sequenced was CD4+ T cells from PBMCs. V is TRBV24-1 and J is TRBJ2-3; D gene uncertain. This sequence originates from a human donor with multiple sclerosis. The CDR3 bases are TGTGCCACCAGTGATTTTCCCGGCGATACGCAGTATTTT. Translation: CATSDFPGDTQYF.